The 7 T cell receptor beta chains below were found in one sample sequenced in a study of pediatric ulcerative colitis. Repertoires were generated with immunoSEQ multiplex PCR, while TCRdb's copy carries only in-frame clones and drops some. The sample lists over 35,000 clones, 83% occurring once. Specimen: blood. These receptors originate from a girl aged 5-17 years with moderate ulcerative colitis.

The rearrangement joins TRBV10-3 to TRBJ2-1; 12 nucleotides line up with TRBD2. The ends lost 7 bases at V and 6 bases at J; junction bases unmatched: 7. The CDR3 has 15 amino acids. Per germline, CDR1 ENHRY and CDR2 SYGVKD. CDR3 sequence reads: CAINPTSGSPNEQFF. CDR3 sequence (DNA): TGTGCCATCAACCCGACTAGCGGGAGTCCCAATGAGCAGTTCTTC.

V gene TRBV7-2 combines with J gene TRBJ2-7, with D tentatively TRBD1 (5 bases). This CDR3 region has 14 residues. The V end was cut by 0 bases, the J end by 3 bases, with 9 bases between. CDR1 and CDR2 from the germline V gene are SGHTA and FQGNSA. CDR3 nucleotides: TGTGCCAGCAGCTTAGCGCAGGGCAACTACGAGCAGTACTTC. This translates into CASSLAQGNYEQYF.

The chain is built from TRBV7-9 and TRBJ2-1; 10 bases match TRBD2. The germline V gene has CDR1 SEHNR and CDR2 FQNEAQ (reference sequence). This CDR3 contains 16 residues. The V segment lost 7 bases and the J segment 2 bases; nucleotides outside the gene matches: 8. The DNA for the CDR3 is TGTGCCAGCATCGGGCTCGGACTAGCGGCCTACAATGAGCAGTTCTTC. Translated: CASIGLGLAAYNEQFF. Full variable domain (missing parts from reference TRBV7-9 and TRBJ2-1): DTGVSQNPRHKITKRGQNVTFRCDPISEHNRLYWYRQTLGQGPEFLTYFQNEAQLEKSRLLSDRFSAERPKGSFSTLEIQRTEQGDSAMYLCASIGLGLAAYNEQFFGPGTRLTVL.

This clone was recorded a few times. This chain links TRBV10-3 with TRBJ1-2, with 7 positions matching TRBD1. V shed 11 bases and J 3 bases; nucleotides not matched to a gene: 6. Germline V gives CDR1 ENHRY, CDR2 SYGVKD. The CDR3 sequence is 12 residues long. Written as DNA, the CDR3 is TGTGCCGCACAGGGGCAATACTATGGCTACACCTTC. It yields the protein CAAQGQYYGYTF.

The rearrangement joins TRBV7-9 to TRBJ1-1; D may be TRBD1 (5 bases). The V gene lost 6 bases and the J gene lost 0 bases, with 11 bases spanning the gap. The germline V gene encodes CDR1 SEHNR and CDR2 FQNEAQ (reference sequence). This CDR3 contains 14 residues. CDR3 DNA sequence: TGTGCCAGCAGTATGACAGATTTGAACACTGAAGCTTTCTTT. As protein: CASSMTDLNTEAFF. Variable domain in full (rest from reference TRBV7-9 and TRBJ1-1): DTGVSQNPRHKITKRGQNVTFRCDPISEHNRLYWYRQTLGQGPEFLTYFQNEAQLEKSRLLSDRFSAERPKGSFSTLEIQRTEQGDSAMYLCASSMTDLNTEAFFGQGTRLTVV.

V usage is TRBV2 and J usage is TRBJ2-7, with a tentative D call TRBD2 (6 bases). The germline V and J ends were trimmed by 10 bases and 2 bases, with 42 bases remaining between them. This CDR3 has 22 amino acids. From germline, CDR1 is SNHLY and CDR2 FYNNEI. The CDR3 loop is CATSGDFLVVNSEPDKPYEQYF. The CDR3 DNA reads TGTGCCACCTCGGGGGATTTTTTGGTGGTAAATAGCGAGCCCGATAAACCCTACGAGCAGTACTTC.

In this sample, this clone turned up a few times. The chain combines TRBV14 with TRBJ1-6; 7 positions match TRBD1. Germline V CDR1 and CDR2: SGHDN, FVKESK. The CDR3 is 15 residues long. The V gene end was trimmed by 5 bases and the J gene end by 3 bases; junction bases not matched to a gene: 4. CDR3 in amino acids: CASSGGQVYNSPLHF. DNA for the CDR3: TGTGCCAGCAGCGGAGGACAGGTCTATAATTCACCCCTCCACTTT.